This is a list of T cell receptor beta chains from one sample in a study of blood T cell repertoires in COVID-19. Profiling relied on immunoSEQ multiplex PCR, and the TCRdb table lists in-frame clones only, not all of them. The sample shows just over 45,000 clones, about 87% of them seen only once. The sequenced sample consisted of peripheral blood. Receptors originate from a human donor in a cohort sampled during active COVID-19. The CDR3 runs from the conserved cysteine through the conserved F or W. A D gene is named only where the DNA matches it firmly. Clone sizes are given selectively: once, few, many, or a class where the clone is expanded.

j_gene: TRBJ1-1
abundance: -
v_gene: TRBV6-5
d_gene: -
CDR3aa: CASSLTGLNTEAFF
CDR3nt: TGTGCCAGCAGCCTAACAGGGTTGAACACTGAAGCTTTCTTT

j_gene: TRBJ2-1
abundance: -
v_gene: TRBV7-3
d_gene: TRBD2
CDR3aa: CASSPTSTSGSYNEQFF
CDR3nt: TGTGCCAGCAGTCCCACTTCGACTAGCGGGAGCTACAATGAGCAGTTCTTC

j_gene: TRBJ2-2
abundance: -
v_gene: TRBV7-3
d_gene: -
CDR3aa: CASSLRPEYRGEVGSGAGELFF
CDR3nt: TGTGCCAGCAGCTTAAGGCCTGAGTACAGGGGCGAGGTCGGGAGCGGTGCCGGGGAGCTGTTTTTT

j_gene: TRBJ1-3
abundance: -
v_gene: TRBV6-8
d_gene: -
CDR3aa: CASTHPGDTSSGNTIYF
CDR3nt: TGTGCCAGCACCCACCCTGGGGACACGAGCTCTGGAAACACCATATATTTT

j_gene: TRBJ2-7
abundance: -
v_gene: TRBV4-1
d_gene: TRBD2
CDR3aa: CASSPSGRATYEQYF
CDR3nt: TGCGCCAGCAGCCCATCGGGGAGGGCGACCTACGAGCAGTACTTC

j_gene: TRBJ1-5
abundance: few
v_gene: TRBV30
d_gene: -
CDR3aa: CAWSVRSNQPQHF
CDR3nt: TGTGCCTGGAGTGTACGGAGTAATCAGCCCCAGCATTTT

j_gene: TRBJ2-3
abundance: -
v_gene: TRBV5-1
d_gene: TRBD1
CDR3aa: CASSLALDRGYTDTQYF
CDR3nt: TGCGCCAGCAGCTTGGCTCTGGACAGGGGATACACAGATACGCAGTATTTT

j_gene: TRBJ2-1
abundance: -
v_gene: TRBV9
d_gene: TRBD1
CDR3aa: CASSSGQGSYNEQFF
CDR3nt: TGTGCCAGCAGCTCCGGACAGGGCTCCTACAATGAGCAGTTCTTC

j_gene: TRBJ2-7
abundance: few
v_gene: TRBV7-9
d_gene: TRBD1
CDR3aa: CASSITTGWQNEQYF
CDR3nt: TGTGCCAGCAGCATAACGACAGGGTGGCAAAACGAGCAGTACTTC

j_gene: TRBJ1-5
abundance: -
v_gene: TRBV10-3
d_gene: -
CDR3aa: CAIRQTGENQPQHF
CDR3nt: TGTGCCATCAGGCAGACAGGTGAAAATCAGCCCCAGCATTTT

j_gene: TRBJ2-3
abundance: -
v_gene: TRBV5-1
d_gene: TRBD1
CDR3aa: CASSIWDRGRSGTDTQYF
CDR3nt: TGCGCCAGCAGCATTTGGGACAGGGGGCGTTCTGGCACAGATACGCAGTATTTT

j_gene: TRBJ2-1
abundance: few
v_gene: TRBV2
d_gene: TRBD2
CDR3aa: CASNLRGSGGANNEQFF
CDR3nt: TGTGCCAGCAACTTGAGGGGTAGCGGGGGAGCCAACAATGAGCAGTTCTTC

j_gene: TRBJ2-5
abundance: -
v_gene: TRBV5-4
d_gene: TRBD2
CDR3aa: CATGRAEETQYF
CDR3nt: TGTGCCACCGGGAGGGCGGAAGAGACCCAGTACTTC

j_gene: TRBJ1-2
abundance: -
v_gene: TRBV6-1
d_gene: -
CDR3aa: CASSESPPGRGLYGYTF
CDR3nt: TGTGCCAGCAGTGAAAGCCCCCCGGGAAGGGGGTTGTATGGCTACACCTTC

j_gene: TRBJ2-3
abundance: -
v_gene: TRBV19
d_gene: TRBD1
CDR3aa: CASNPGQGVSDTQYF
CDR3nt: TGTGCCAGTAATCCGGGACAGGGGGTATCAGATACGCAGTATTTT

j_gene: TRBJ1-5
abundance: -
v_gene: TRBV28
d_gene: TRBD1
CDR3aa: CASSLFSPRGLVDQPQHF
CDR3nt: TGTGCCAGCAGTTTATTTTCCCCGAGGGGGCTTGTGGATCAGCCCCAGCATTTT

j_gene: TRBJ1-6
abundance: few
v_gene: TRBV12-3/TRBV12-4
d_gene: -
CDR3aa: CASRARSSPLHF
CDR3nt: TGTGCCAGCAGGGCAAGGAGTTCACCCCTCCACTTT

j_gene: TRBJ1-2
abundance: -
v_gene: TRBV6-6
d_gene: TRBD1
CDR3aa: CASRNTGAGFNYGYTF
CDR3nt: TGTGCCAGCAGAAACACAGGGGCCGGCTTTAACTATGGCTACACCTTC

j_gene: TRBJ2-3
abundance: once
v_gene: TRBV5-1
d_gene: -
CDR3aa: CASSMFEGDTQYF
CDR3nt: TGCGCCAGCAGTATGTTCGAGGGAGATACGCAGTATTTT

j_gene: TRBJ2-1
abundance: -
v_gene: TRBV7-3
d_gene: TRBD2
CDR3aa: CASSPRGGSYNEQFF
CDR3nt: TGTGCCAGCAGCCCTCGCGGGGGCTCCTACAATGAGCAGTTCTTC

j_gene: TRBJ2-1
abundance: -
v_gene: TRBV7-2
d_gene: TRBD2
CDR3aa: CASSPSGGGVANEQFF
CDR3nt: TGTGCCAGCAGCCCCTCCGGTGGGGGGGTGGCCAATGAGCAGTTCTTC

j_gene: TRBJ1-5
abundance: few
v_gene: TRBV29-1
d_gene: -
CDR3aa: CSVVDRPNQPQHF
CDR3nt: TGCAGCGTTGTTGACAGGCCTAATCAGCCCCAGCATTTT

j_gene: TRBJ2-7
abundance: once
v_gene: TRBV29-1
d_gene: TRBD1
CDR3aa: CSVVGGQGYEQYF
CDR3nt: TGCAGCGTTGTGGGGGGACAGGGCTACGAGCAGTACTTC

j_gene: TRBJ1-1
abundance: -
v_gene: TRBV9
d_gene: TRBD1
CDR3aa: CASSVAGQGGNTEAFF
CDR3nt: TGTGCCAGCAGCGTAGCAGGACAGGGGGGAAACACTGAAGCTTTCTTT

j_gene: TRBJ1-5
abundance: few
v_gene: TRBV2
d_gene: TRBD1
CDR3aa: CASSERRQGSQPQHF
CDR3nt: TGTGCCAGCAGTGAAAGGCGACAGGGGAGCCAGCCCCAGCATTTT

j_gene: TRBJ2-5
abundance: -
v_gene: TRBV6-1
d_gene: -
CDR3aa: CASSEGNSNFLETQYF
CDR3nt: TGTGCCAGCAGTGAAGGGAACAGCAATTTTTTAGAGACCCAGTACTTC

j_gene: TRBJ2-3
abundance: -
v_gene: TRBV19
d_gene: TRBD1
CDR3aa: CASSPRGQGRGDTQYF
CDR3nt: TGTGCCAGTAGTCCCAGGGGACAGGGGAGGGGAGATACGCAGTATTTT

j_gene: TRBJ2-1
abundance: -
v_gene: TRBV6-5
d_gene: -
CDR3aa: CASSMNEQFF
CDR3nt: TGTGCCAGCTCAATGAATGAGCAGTTCTTC

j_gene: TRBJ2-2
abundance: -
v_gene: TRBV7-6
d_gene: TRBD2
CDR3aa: CASAPFGGAGELFF
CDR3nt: TGTGCCAGCGCCCCTTTCGGGGGGGCCGGGGAGCTGTTTTTT

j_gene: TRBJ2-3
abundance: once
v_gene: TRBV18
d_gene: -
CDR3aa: CASSPRAGSTDTQYF
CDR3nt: TGTGCCAGCTCACCTCGGGCGGGGAGCACAGATACGCAGTATTTT

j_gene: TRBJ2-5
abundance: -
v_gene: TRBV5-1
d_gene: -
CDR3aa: CASSRQAKAQETQYF
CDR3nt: TGCGCCAGCAGTCGACAGGCGAAAGCCCAAGAGACCCAGTACTTC

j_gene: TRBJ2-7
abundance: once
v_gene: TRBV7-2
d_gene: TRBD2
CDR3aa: CASSLDVGRSEQYF
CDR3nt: TGTGCCAGCAGCTTAGATGTCGGGAGGAGCGAGCAGTACTTC

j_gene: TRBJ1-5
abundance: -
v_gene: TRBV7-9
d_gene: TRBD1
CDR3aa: CASSQDRGPLYSNQPQHF
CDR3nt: TGTGCCAGCAGCCAAGACAGGGGGCCCCTTTATAGCAATCAGCCCCAGCATTTT

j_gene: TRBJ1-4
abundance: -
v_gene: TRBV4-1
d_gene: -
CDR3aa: CASSQDEIRNLVF
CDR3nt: TGCGCCAGCAGCCAAGATGAGATCAGGAATTTAGTTTTT

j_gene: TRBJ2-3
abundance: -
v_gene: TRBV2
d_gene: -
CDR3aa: CASSRFSGPSTDTQYF
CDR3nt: TGTGCCAGCAGTCGATTTAGCGGTCCCAGCACAGATACGCAGTATTTT

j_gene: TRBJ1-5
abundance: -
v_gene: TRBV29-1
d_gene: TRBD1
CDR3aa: CSVGGQNQPQHF
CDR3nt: TGCAGCGTTGGGGGACAGAATCAGCCCCAGCATTTT

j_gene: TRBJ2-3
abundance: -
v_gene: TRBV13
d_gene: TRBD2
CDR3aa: CASSSGTSGSKTQYF
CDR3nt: TGTGCCAGCAGCTCCGGGACTAGCGGGAGTAAGACGCAGTATTTT

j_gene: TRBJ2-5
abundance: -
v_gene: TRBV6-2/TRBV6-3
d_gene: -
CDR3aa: CASSSPQFKRLQYF
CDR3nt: TGTGCCAGCAGTTCCCCTCAATTCAAGAGACTCCAGTACTTC

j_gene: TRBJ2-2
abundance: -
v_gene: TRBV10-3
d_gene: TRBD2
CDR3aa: CAISEFGSGRSNTGELFF
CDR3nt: TGTGCCATCAGTGAGTTCGGTAGCGGGAGGTCGAACACCGGGGAGCTGTTTTTT

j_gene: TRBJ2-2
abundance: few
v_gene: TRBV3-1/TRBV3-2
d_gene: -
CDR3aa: CASSPLGVGLANTGELFF
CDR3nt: TGTGCCAGCAGCCCCCTCGGGGTCGGCCTAGCAAACACCGGGGAGCTGTTTTTT

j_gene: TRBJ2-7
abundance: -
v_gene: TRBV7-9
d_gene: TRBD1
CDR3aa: CASSGQGRDEQYF
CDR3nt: TGTGCCAGCAGCGGACAGGGTCGGGACGAGCAGTACTTC

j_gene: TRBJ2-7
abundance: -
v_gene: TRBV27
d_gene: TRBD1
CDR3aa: CASSPGQGEREQYF
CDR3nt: TGTGCCAGCAGTCCGGGACAGGGGGAACGCGAGCAGTACTTC

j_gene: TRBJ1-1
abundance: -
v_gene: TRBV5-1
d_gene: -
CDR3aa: CASSLRGTEAFF
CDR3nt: TGCGCCAGCAGCTTGAGGGGCACTGAAGCTTTCTTT

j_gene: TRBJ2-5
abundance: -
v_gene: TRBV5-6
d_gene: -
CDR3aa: CASSFISQETQYF
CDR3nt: TGTGCCAGCAGCTTTATCTCCCAAGAGACCCAGTACTTC

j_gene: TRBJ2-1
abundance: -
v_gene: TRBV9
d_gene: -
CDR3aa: CASSVSVEQFF
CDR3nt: TGTGCCAGCAGCGTATCTGTTGAGCAGTTCTTC

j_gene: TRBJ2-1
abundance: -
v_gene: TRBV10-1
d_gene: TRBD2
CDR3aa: CASSPLAGGINEQFF
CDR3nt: TGCGCCAGCAGCCCTCTAGCGGGAGGGATTAATGAGCAGTTCTTC

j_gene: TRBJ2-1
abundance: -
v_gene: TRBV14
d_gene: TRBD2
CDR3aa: CASSLAGRSEQFF
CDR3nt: TGTGCCAGCAGTTTAGCGGGGCGCAGTGAGCAGTTCTTC